These 11 T cell receptor beta chains were sequenced from one sample in a study of T cells in Graves' hyperthyroidism and ophthalmopathy. The TCR beta CDR3 regions underwent amplification using RNA transcripts as the source. HTBI primers were employed in a first-round RT-PCR of the TCR CDR3. TCRdb re-analysed the multiplex PCR reads in MiXCR, keeping a single row per CDR3 protein. The sample shows about 290,000 distinct CDR3 sequences, about an eighth of them seen only once. Sequenced material: blood. The receptors shown here come from a woman between 40 and 50 years old with Graves' hyperthyroidism.

This clonotype was counted ten times or more. V usage is TRBV20-1 and J usage is TRBJ1-1; 8 bases map to TRBD1. The length of the CDR3 is 17 residues. CDR1 and CDR2 from the germline V gene are DFQATT and SNEGSKA (reference sequence). With V trimmed by 3 bases and J by 3 bases, 15 bases remained unmatched. The CDR3 here is CSARFREAGGDYTEAFF. The DNA of the CDR3 is TGCAGTGCTAGGTTTCGGGAGGCAGGGGGCGATTACACTGAAGCTTTCTTT.

This clonotype was observed a few times. The DNA of the CDR3 is TGTGCCAGCAGTCTTGGACTAGCGGGAGTGATAGATACGCAGTATTTT. It specifies CASSLGLAGVIDTQYF. The V and J genes are TRBV27 and TRBJ2-3; TRBD2 agrees at 13 bases. This CDR3 is 16 amino acids long. CDR1 is MNHEY and CDR2 is SMNVEV in the germline V gene (reference sequence). V dropped 5 bases and J dropped 5; count of bases not matched to a gene: 7.

This clonotype has at least ten counts. The V call is TRBV28, the J call TRBJ2-3, with D possibly being TRBD1 or TRBD2 (5 bases each). Trimming cost V 2 bases and J 1 base, with 10 bases left between them. The CDR3 has 15 residues. Germline loops: CDR1 MDHEN, CDR2 SYDVKM. The CDR3 DNA is TGTGCCAGCAGTTTACGGGGCGCGGGCACAGATACGCAGTATTTT. Protein: CASSLRGAGTDTQYF.

This clonotype appeared many times. CDR3 protein: CSAWGQLNQPQHF. The CDR3 bases are TGCAGTGCTTGGGGCCAGCTCAATCAGCCCCAGCATTTT. This chain connects TRBV20-1 to TRBJ1-5, with D perhaps TRBD1 (5 bases). The CDR3 loop spans 13 amino acids. Between the trimmed V and J ends, which lost 5 bases and 3 bases, there was a span of 11 bases. CDR1 DFQATT and CDR2 SNEGSKA come from the germline V gene (reference sequence).

This chain joins TRBV12-3 or TRBV12-4 and TRBJ1-5; 10 positions match TRBD1. The CDR3 is 15 amino acids. Germline trimming cut 5 bases from V and 6 bases from J; bases unmatched to any gene: 7. The CDR3 region has the DNA TGTGCCAGCAGTCCCCGACAGGGGGCCTTTCAGCCCCAGCATTTT. Protein sequence: CASSPRQGAFQPQHF.

This clonotype was detected many times. The gene calls are TRBV5-5 and TRBJ1-5; D not resolved. The V end lost 2 bases, the J end lost 0 bases, and 9 bases lay between the germline ends. Germline V gives CDR1 SGHKS, CDR2 YYEKEE (reference sequence). CDR3 size: 15 residues. For the CDR3, the DNA is TGTGCCAGCAGCTTTACCAGTAGTAGCAATCAGCCCCAGCATTTT. This codes for CASSFTSSSNQPQHF.

This clonotype showed up many times. The genes are TRBV10-3 and TRBJ2-3; TRBD2 aligns across 12 bases. CDR1 and CDR2 from the germline V gene are ENHRY and SYGVKD. V lost 2 bases, J lost 5 bases, and 11 bases stayed unmatched. This CDR3 contains 18 residues. The CDR3 DNA sequence: TGTGCCATCAGTGAGCCGAGGACTAGCGGGACCGCGGGAGATACGCAGTATTTT. Protein sequence: CAISEPRTSGTAGDTQYF.

The table lists this clonotype with many counts. The rearrangement joins TRBV20-1 to TRBJ1-4; no definite D call. The CDR3 extends over 17 amino acids. V dropped 1 base and J dropped 4 bases, with 19 bases sitting between them. Germline V CDR1 and CDR2: DFQATT, SNEGSKA (reference sequence). The CDR3 spells CSARGSTAQHLNEKLFF. The CDR3 DNA sequence: TGCAGTGCTAGAGGGTCGACCGCTCAGCATCTTAATGAAAAACTGTTTTTT.

This clonotype was observed many times. CDR3 residues: CASSLWSGETQYF. Here the CDR3 DNA reads TGTGCCAGCAGCTTATGGAGTGGAGAGACCCAGTACTTC. The chain has TRBV5-5 and TRBJ2-5; unclear D gene. The length of the CDR3 is 13 residues. With 2 bases removed from V and 4 bases from J, the gap between germline ends came to 9 bases. Per germline, CDR1 SGHKS and CDR2 YYEKEE (reference sequence).

This clonotype was recorded many times. Here the CDR3 reads CASSLDVQGRQETQYF. In DNA form, the CDR3 reads TGTGCCAGCAGCTTAGATGTACAGGGCCGCCAAGAGACCCAGTACTTC. The chain couples TRBV7-9 to TRBJ2-5; TRBD1 might be the D (6 bases). CDR3 length: 16 amino acids. Trimming left V 1 base short and J 1 base short, with 13 bases between. Germline assignment: CDR1 SEHNR and CDR2 FQNEAQ (reference sequence).

This clonotype has ten or more counts. The chain is built from TRBV12-3 or TRBV12-4 and TRBJ2-1, with 10 bases aligning to TRBD1. CDR3 length: 16 amino acids. The V segment lost 5 bases and the J segment 7 bases; nucleotides outside the gene matches: 11. The DNA of the CDR3 is TGTGCCAGCAGTCGATCCGGGACAGGGGCTGGGAATGAGCAGTTCTTC. It encodes CASSRSGTGAGNEQFF.